This T cell receptor beta chain was sequenced for a study of T-cell reconstitution after alpha-beta-depleted transplantation in children. Study findings and constraints: Some patients owed their high day-60 TCRbeta diversity to surviving recipient T cells and thymic progenitors.

Many counts were recorded for this clonotype. Its antigen is not identified. Preparation of the TCRbeta library was carried out with unique molecular identifiers. TCRdb reprocessed the PCR reads with MiXCR, giving one entry per CDR3 protein. The profile covers roughly 300,000 distinct CDR3 sequences, with approximately 10% appearing a single time and around 24% taken by the ten largest. Sequencing was performed on peripheral blood, taken 180 days after TCRalphabeta/CD19-depleted stem cell transplant. The clonotype comes from a male patient aged 2-15 years who had a stem cell transplant for chronic granulomatous disease, so the T cells may come from the graft donor.

The CDR3 nucleotides read TGTGCCAGCAGCGAGGGGCTAGCGGGGGTCGATGAGCAGTTCTTC. Its protein product is CASSEGLAGVDEQFF. The chain joins TRBV3-1 to TRBJ2-1; 10 bases are shared with TRBD2. J was trimmed by 8 bases and V by 5 bases; bases with no gene match: 9. The CDR3 contains 15 residues. In germline, CDR1 is LGHDT, CDR2 YNNKEL (reference sequence).